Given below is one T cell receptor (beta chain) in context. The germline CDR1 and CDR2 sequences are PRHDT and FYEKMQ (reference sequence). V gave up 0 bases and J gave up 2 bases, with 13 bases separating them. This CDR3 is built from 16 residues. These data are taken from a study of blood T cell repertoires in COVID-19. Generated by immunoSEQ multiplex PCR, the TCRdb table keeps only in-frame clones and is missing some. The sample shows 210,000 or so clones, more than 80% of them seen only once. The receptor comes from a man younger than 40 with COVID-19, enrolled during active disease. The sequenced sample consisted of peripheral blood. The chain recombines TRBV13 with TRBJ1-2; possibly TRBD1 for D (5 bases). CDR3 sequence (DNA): TGTGCCAGCAGCTTAGGCGGGCAGGGACTAAACTATGGCTACACCTTC. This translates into CASSLGGQGLNYGYTF.